This T cell receptor beta chain was obtained from a study of CXCR3-negative and CXCR3-positive naive CD8 T cells. Findings and limits, study-wide: Both naive subsets had comparably high diversity; memory CD8+ cells much lower. Similar TRBV-TRBJ gene usage was seen in naive CXCR3-negative and CXCR3-positive cells, but not in memory cells.

UMI-tagged TRB cDNA libraries were built via 5' RACE. For each CDR3 protein, TCRdb gives one entry from its re-call of the 5' RACE reads, without DNA. This sample's table reports tens of thousands of distinct CDR3 sequences. Comment on this clonotype: Its antigen is unknown.

Sequencing input: memory CD8+ T cells from blood. The receptor was derived from a human donor in good health. Some clones in this sample may be carry-over from other donors' samples.

The chain's CDR3 is CASGQGLSEQYF. The V gene is TRBV3-1, the J gene TRBJ2-7; TCRdb gives TRBD1 as the D gene, but with no DNA this cannot be confirmed. The length of the CDR3 is 12 residues. The V gene's germline CDR1 is LGHDT and CDR2 YNNKEL (reference sequence).